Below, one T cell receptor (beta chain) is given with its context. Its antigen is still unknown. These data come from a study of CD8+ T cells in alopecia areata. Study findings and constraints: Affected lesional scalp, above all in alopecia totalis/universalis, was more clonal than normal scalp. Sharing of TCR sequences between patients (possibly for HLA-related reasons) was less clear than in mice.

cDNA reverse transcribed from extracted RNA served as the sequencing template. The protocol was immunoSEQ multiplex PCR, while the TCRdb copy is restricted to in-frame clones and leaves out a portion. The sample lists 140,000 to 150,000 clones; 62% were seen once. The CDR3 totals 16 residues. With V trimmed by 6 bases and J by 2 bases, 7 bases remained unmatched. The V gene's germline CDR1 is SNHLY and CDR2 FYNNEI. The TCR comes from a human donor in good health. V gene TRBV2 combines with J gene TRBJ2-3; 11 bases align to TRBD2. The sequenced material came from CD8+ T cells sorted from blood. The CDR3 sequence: CASRTPGLAVTDTQYF. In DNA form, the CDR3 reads TGTGCCAGCAGGACTCCGGGACTAGCGGTCACAGATACGCAGTATTTT. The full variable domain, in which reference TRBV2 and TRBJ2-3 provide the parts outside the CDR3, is EPEVTQTPSHQVTQMGQEVILRCVPISNHLYFYWYRQILGQKVEFLVSFYNNEISEKSEIFDDQFSVERPDGSNFTLKIRSTKLEDSAMYFCASRTPGLAVTDTQYFGPGTRLTVL.